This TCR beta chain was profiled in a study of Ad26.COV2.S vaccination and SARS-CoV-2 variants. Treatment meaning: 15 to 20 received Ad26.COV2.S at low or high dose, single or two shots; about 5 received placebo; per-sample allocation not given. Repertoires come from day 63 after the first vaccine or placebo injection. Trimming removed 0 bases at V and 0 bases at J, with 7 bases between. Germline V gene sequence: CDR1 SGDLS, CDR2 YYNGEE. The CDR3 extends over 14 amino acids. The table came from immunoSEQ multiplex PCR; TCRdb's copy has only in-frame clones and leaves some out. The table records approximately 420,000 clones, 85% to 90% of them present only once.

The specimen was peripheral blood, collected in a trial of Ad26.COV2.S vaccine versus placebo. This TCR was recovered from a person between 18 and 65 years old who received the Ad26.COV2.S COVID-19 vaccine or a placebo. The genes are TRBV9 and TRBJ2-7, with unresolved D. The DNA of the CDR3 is TGTGCCAGCAGCGTAGAAGTCTACTCCTACGAGCAGTACTTC. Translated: CASSVEVYSYEQYF. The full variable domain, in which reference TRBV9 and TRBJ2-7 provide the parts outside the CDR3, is DSGVTQTPKHLITATGQRVTLRCSPRSGDLSVYWYQQSLDQGLQFLIQYYNGEERAKGNILERFSAQQFPDLHSELNLSSLELGDSALYFCASSVEVYSYEQYFGPGTRLTVT.